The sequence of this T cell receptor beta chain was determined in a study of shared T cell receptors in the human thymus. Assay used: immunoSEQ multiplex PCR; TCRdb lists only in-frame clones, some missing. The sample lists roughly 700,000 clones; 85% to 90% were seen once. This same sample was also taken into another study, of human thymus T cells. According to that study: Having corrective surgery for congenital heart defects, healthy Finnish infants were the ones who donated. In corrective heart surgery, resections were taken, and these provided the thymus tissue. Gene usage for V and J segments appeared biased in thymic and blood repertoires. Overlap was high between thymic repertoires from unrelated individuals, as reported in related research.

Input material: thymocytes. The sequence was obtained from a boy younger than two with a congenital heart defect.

CDR3: CASSTGGVETQYF. CDR3 sequence (DNA): TGTGCCAGCTCGACAGGGGGGGTAGAGACCCAGTACTTC. The rearrangement links TRBV18 to TRBJ2-5, with 9 bases lining up with TRBD1. The germline gives CDR1 KGHSH, CDR2 LQKENI. The CDR3 has 13 amino acids. With 6 bases clipped from V and 4 bases from J, the junction kept 3 bases outside the gene matches. Full variable domain (remainder filled in from reference TRBV18 and TRBJ2-5): NAGVMQNPRHLVRRRGQEARLRCSPMKGHSHVYWYRQLPEEGLKFMVYLQKENIIDESGMPKERFSAEFPKEGPSILRIQQVVRGDSAAYFCASSTGGVETQYFGPGTRLLVL.